Reported below is one TCR beta chain. Antigen specificity is unknown. Genomic DNA input was about 2 to 5 ug, equal within pairs. The assay was immunoSEQ multiplex PCR, and TCRdb's table has in-frame clones only and misses some. In the table there are 1,500 to 2,000 clones, about 86% of which are singletons. The data stem from a study of T cells in lung cancer brain metastases. The wider study: Median interval between primary and brain metastasis samples was roughly 300 days.

Findings of the study overall: Brain metastases had fewer unique productive clones than primaries (median roughly 1,400 versus 4,700). Effects of preoperative corticosteroids on T cell infiltration in brain metastases could not be controlled.

The germline CDR1 and CDR2 sequences are SGHRS and YFSETQ. The CDR3 is made up of 14 amino acids. V lost 4 bases to trimming and J lost 3 bases; unmatched junction nucleotides: 4. This receptor was identified in a man between 70 and 80 years old with non-small cell lung cancer. Source material: tumor tissue from the primary lung tumor. The rearrangement joins TRBV5-1 to TRBJ1-5; 7 bases align to TRBD1. CDR3 nucleotide sequence: TGCGCCAGCAGCCTTGGACAGGCCAATCAGCCCCAGCATTTT. It yields the protein CASSLGQANQPQHF.